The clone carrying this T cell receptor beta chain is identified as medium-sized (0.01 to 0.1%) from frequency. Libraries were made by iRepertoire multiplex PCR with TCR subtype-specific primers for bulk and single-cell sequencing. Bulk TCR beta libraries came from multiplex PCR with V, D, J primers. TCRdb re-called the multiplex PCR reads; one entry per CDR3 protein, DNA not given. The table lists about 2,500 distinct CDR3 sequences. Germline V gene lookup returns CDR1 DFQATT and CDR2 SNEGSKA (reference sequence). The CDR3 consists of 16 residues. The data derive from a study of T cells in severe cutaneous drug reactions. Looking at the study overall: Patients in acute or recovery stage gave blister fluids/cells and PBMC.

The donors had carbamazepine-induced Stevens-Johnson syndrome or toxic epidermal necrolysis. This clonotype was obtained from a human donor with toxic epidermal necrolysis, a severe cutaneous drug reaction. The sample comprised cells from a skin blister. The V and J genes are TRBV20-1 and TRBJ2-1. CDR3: CSARDLAGASYNEQFF.